This T cell receptor beta chain was documented in a study of blood T cell repertoires in COVID-19. Overall study context: Acute and convalescent COVID-19 specimens originated in the United States, Italy and Spain. From T cells, B-cell-depleted T cells, or PBMCs came the material, which was cDNA or gDNA.

Under the authors' procedure: It was from reference gene primer amplification that nucleated cell counts were estimated. Profiling relied on immunoSEQ multiplex PCR, and the TCRdb table lists in-frame clones only, not all of them. The V and J calls and clone size come from that table; D and trimming were worked out from the DNA. This sample has around 200,000 clones, with 80% to 85% found just once. This clonotype was obtained from a man aged 45-65 years with active or convalescent COVID-19. Sequencing was carried out using peripheral blood.

CDR3: CASSPQGPSNPDTQYF. For the CDR3, the DNA is TGCGCCAGCAGCCCCCAGGGGCCTTCAAATCCAGATACGCAGTATTTT. The J gene is TRBJ2-3, the V gene TRBV5-1, with D possibly TRBD1 on 6 matching bases. Trimming stripped 4 bases from V and 4 bases from J, with 19 bases between. CDR1 is SGHRS and CDR2 is YFSETQ in the germline V gene. The CDR3 is 16 amino acids. The whole variable domain, filled in from reference TRBV5-1 and TRBJ2-3, reads KAGVTQTPRYLIKTRGQQVTLSCSPISGHRSVSWYQQTPGQGLQFLFEYFSETQRNKGNFPGRFSGRQFSNSRSEMNVSTLELGDSALYLCASSPQGPSNPDTQYFGPGTRLTVL.